The 3 T cell receptor beta chains in this list originate from one sample, sequenced in a study of blood T cell repertoires in COVID-19 (dated by TCRdb to 2018 to 2021). The library was produced with the immunoSEQ multiplex PCR assay. What TCRdb holds here is the immuneACCESS table cut down to in-frame rearrangements. Part of the clones is not present; checked against another copy, under half of the missing clones reflect an unresolved V gene, and the others are unexplained. For this sample there are about 51,000 clones; 86% appear just once. The ten most abundant clones make up roughly 1.3% of the sample. The specimen was peripheral blood. Receptors were obtained from a man aged 55 to 69 with acute or convalescent COVID-19.

This clone is judged medium-sized. This rearrangement joins TRBV5-3 to TRBJ1-1; D possibly corresponds to TRBD1 (6 bases). TRBV5-3 belongs to the ORF category, with a function that is uncertain. This CDR3 region has 11 residues. Trimming took off 5 bases at V and 8 bases at J, with 10 bases between the two ends. The chain's CDR3 is CARSHGTEAFF. The DNA for the CDR3 is TGTGCCAGAAGTCACGGGACAGAAGCTTTCTTT.

The J gene is TRBJ1-1, the V gene TRBV6-5; no reliable D call. This CDR3 has 12 residues. V dropped 2 bases and J dropped 6 bases, with 7 bases sitting between them. Per germline, CDR1 MNHEY and CDR2 SVGAGI. CDR3 nucleotide sequence: TGTGCCAGCAGTTACGGCCTGTCTGAAGCTTTCTTT. It translates to CASSYGLSEAFF.

The chain joins TRBV9 to TRBJ2-1; a weak D match, TRBD2 (5 bases). The CDR3 extends over 16 amino acids. V lost 0 bases, J lost 2 bases, and 12 bases lay in between. Germline CDR1 is SGDLS and CDR2 is YYNGEE. CDR3 amino acids: CASSVEGNGAYNEQFF. In nucleotides, the CDR3 is TGTGCCAGCAGCGTAGAAGGAAACGGGGCCTACAATGAGCAGTTCTTC.